This TCR beta chain was identified in a study of blood T cell repertoires in COVID-19. Study-wide context: The United States, Italy and Spain were the sources of the acute and convalescent COVID-19 samples.

Source study methods: Nucleated cell number was recorded as an estimate derived from reference gene primer amplification. The table came from immunoSEQ multiplex PCR; TCRdb's copy has only in-frame clones and leaves some out. V and J calls and clone size follow that table, whereas D and trimming were derived from the DNA. The repertoire includes 150,000 or so clones, approximately 83% of them detected once, and 5.2% sits in the top ten. Losses at the gene ends were 3 bases for V and 6 bases for J; bases not matched to a gene: 6. In germline, CDR1 is SGHTA, CDR2 FQGNSA. This CDR3 has 15 amino acids. The specimen was PBMCs or T cells enriched from blood (not recorded which). This receptor was obtained from a man in his sixties or seventies who had been exposed to COVID-19. The chain joins TRBV7-2 to TRBJ1-2; 11 bases match TRBD1. The CDR3 sequence is CASSLEGQGADGYTF. The CDR3 DNA follows: TGTGCCAGCAGCTTGGAAGGACAGGGGGCGGATGGCTACACCTTC. Full variable domain (outside the CDR3, taken from reference TRBV7-2 and TRBJ1-2): GAGVSQSPSNKVTEKGKDVELRCDPISGHTALYWYRQSLGQGLEFLIYFQGNSAPDKSGLPSDRFSAERTGGSVSTLTIQRTQQEDSAVYLCASSLEGQGADGYTFGSGTRLTVV.